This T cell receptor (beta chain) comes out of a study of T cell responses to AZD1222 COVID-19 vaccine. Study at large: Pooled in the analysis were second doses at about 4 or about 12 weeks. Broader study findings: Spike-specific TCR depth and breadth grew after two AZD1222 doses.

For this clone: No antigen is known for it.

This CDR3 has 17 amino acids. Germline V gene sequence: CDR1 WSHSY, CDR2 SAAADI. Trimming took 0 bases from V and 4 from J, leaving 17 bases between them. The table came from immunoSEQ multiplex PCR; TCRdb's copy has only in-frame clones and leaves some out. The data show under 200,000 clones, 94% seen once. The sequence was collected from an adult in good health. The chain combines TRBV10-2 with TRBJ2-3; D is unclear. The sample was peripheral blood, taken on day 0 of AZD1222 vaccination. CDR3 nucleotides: TGCGCCAGCAGTGAGTCGTCCTCAAATTCGGGCGCAGATACGCAGTATTTT. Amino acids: CASSESSSNSGADTQYF.